This paragraph covers one T cell receptor beta chain sequence. The antigen remains unidentified. The data stem from a study of vaccination and CD4 T cells after COVID-19. The wider study: Ranging from 14 to 241, the interval between dose two and post-vaccine sampling had a median of 72 days.

Trimming took off 5 bases at V and 0 bases at J, with 14 bases between the two ends. This CDR3 is 15 amino acids long. Germline assignment: CDR1 SGHNT and CDR2 YENEEA. The treatment was: approximately 9-day PBMC culture with coronavirus spike peptide pools or control peptides (ViraFEST assay). Culture conditions combined two million PBMCs per well with 8.5 to 10 IU/ml IL-2 and about 10 ug/ml peptide pools. The study sequenced cultured CD4+ T cell DNA using the Oncomine TCR Beta short-read assay. The template was genomic DNA from cultured CD4+ T cells. TCRdb ran MiXCR on the PCR reads and lists one entry per CDR3 protein. Of 15,000 to 18,000 distinct CDR3 sequences detected, about two fifths appear once; the ten largest clones hold 5.6%.

This chain links TRBV11-3 with TRBJ2-7; no clear D gene. The sample here was CD4+ T cells from blood, cultured in vitro, taken before SARS-CoV-2 vaccination. The receptor was isolated from a human donor who had recovered from COVID-19. CDR3 in amino acids: CASSRTPSSSYEQYF. The CDR3 DNA sequence: TGTGCCAGCAGCCGCACACCGTCGAGCTCCTACGAGCAGTACTTC.